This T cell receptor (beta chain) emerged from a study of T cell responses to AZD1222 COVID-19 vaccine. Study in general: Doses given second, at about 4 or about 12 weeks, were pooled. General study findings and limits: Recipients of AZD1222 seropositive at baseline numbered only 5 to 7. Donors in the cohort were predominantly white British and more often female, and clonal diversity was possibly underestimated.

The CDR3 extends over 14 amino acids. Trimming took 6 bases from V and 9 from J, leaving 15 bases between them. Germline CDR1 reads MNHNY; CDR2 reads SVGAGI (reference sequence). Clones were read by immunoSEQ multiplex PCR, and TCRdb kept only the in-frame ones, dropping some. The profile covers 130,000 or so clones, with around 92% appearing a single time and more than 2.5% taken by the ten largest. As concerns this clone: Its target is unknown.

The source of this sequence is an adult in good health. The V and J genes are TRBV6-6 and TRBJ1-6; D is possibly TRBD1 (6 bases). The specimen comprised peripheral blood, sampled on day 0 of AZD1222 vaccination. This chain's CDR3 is CASRQDSLSSPLHF. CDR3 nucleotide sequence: TGTGCCAGCAGACAGGACAGTCTTTCTTCACCCCTCCACTTT.